This entry concerns a single T cell receptor (beta chain). This sample is drawn from a study of T cell responses to AZD1222 COVID-19 vaccine. The V end was cut by 0 bases, the J end by 8 bases, with 13 bases between. The CDR3 covers 14 residues. Germline CDR1 is MGHRA and CDR2 is YSYEKL. Produced via immunoSEQ multiplex PCR; TCRdb's table is partial and in-frame only. The sample holds about 130,000 clones, approximately 92% seen once. Second-dose recipients at about 4 or about 12 weeks were treated as one pooled group. The chain couples TRBV4-1 to TRBJ1-2; a weak D match, TRBD1 (5 bases). The sample was peripheral blood, taken 28 days after the second AZD1222 dose. The receptor's source is an adult who received the AZD1222 COVID-19 vaccine. Here the CDR3 DNA reads TGCGCCAGCAGCCAAGATACAAGACAGCGAGGCTACACCTTC. Protein product: CASSQDTRQRGYTF.